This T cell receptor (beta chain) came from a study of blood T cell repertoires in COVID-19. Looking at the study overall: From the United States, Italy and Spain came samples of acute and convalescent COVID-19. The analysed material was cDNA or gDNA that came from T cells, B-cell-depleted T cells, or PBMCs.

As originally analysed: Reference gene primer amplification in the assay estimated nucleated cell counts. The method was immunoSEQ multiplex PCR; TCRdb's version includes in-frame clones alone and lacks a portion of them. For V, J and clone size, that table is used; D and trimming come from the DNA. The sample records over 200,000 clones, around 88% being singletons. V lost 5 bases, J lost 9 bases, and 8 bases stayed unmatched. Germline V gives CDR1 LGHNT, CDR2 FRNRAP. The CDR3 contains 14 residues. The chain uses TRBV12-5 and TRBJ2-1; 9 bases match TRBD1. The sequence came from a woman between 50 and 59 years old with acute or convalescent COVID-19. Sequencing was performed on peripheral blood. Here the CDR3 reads CASGVRDRASEQFF. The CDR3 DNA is TGTGCTAGTGGTGTCCGGGACAGGGCATCTGAGCAGTTCTTC. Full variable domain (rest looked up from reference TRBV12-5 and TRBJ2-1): DARVTQTPRHKVTEMGQEVTMRCQPILGHNTVFWYRQTMMQGLELLAYFRNRAPLDDSGMPKDRFSAEMPDATLATLKIQPSEPRDSAVYFCASGVRDRASEQFFGPGTRLTVL.